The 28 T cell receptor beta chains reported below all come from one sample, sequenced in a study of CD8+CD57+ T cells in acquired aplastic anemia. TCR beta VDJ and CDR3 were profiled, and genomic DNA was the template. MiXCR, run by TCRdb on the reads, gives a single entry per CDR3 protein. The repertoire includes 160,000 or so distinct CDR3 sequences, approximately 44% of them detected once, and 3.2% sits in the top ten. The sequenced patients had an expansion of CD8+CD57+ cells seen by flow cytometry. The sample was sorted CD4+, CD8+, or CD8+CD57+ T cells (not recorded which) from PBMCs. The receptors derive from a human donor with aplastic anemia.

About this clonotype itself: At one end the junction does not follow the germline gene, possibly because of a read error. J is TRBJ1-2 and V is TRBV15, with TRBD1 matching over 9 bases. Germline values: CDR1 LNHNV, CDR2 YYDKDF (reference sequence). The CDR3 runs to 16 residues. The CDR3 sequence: CATSREDRGLLYGYTF. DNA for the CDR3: TGTGCCACTAGCAGAGAGGACAGGGGACTTCTGTATGGCTACACCTTC.

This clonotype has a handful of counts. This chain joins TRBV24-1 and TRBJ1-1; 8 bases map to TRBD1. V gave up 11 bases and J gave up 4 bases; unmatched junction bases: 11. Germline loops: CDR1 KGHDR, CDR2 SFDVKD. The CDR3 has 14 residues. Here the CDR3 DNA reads TGTGCCAGCTCACCGGTTACAGGGGGCACTGAAGCTTTCTTT. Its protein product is CASSPVTGGTEAFF.

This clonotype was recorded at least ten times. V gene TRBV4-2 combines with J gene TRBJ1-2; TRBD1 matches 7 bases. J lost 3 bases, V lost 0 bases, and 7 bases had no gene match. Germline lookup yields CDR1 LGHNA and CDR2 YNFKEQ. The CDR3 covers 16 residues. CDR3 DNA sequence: TGTGCCAGCAGCCAAGATGGGGCAGGGGGTTACTATGGCTACACCTTC. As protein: CASSQDGAGGYYGYTF.

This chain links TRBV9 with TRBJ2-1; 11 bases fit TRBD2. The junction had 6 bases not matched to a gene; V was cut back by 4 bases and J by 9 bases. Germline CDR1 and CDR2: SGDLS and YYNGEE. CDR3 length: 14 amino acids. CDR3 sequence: CASSQLAGGGEQFF. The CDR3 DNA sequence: TGTGCCAGCAGCCAGCTAGCGGGGGGAGGTGAGCAGTTCTTC.

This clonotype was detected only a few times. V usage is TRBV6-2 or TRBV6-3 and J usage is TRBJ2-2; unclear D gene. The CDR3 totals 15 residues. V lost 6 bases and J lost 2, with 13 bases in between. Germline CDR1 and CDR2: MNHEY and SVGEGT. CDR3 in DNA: TGTGCCAGCAGCCTCCCGAGCCTTAACACCGGGGAGCTGTTTTTT. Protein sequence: CASSLPSLNTGELFF.

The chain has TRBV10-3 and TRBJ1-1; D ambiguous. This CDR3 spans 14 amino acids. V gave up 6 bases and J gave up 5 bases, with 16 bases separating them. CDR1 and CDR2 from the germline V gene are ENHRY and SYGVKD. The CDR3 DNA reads TGTGCCATCAGAAACCGGGAGAGTCGAACTGAAGCTTTCTTT. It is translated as CAIRNRESRTEAFF.

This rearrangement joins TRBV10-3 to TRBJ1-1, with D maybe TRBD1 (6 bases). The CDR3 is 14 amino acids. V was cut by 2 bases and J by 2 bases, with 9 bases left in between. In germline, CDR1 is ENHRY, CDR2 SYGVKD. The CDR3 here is CAISEPGENTEAFF. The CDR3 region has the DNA TGTGCCATCAGTGAGCCAGGGGAAAACACTGAAGCTTTCTTT.

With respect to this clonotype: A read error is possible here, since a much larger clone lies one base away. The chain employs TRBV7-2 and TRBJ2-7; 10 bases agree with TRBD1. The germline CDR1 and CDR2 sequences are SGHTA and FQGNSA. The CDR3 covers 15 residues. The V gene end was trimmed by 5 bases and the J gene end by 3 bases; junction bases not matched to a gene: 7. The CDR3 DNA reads TGTGCCAGCAGCCTGACAGGGGGCGAGGACTACGAGCAGTACGTC. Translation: CASSLTGGEDYEQYV.

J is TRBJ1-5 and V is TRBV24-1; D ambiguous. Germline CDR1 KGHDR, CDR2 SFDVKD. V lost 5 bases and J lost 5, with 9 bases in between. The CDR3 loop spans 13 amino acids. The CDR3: CATSGAGDQPQHF. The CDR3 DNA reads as TGTGCCACCAGTGGGGCAGGAGATCAGCCCCAGCATTTT.

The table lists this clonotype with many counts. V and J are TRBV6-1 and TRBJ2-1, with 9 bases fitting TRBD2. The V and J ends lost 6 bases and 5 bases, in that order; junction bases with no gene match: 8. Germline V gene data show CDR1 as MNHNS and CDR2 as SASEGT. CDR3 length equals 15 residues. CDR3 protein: CASRQGSGGHNEQFF. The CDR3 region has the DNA TGTGCCAGCAGGCAGGGTAGCGGGGGACACAATGAGCAGTTCTTC.

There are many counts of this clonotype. The CDR3 DNA sequence: TGTGCCAGCACCCTTTTCGGGACAGGGGTAAACTATGGCTACACCTTC. Protein: CASTLFGTGVNYGYTF. This rearrangement joins TRBV7-9 to TRBJ1-2, with 10 nucleotides matching TRBD1. The germline V gene encodes CDR1 SEHNR and CDR2 FQNEAQ (reference sequence). The CDR3 has 16 amino acids. The junction had 10 bases not matched to a gene; V was cut back by 7 bases and J by 2 bases.

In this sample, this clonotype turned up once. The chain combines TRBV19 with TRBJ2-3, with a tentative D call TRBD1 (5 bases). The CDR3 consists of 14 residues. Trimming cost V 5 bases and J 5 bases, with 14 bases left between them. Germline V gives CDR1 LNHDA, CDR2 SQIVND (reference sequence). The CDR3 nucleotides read TGTGCCAGTAGTGCCGGTCTTCAGGGAGATACGCAGTATTTT. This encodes CASSAGLQGDTQYF.

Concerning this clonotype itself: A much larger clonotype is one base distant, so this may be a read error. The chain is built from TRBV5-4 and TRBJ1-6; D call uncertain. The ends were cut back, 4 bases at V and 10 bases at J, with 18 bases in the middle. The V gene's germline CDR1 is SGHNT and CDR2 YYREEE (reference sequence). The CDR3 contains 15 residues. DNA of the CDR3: TGTGCCAGCAGCAGGAGCCCCCCGGTACGATCACCCCTCCACTTT. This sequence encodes CASSRSPPVRSPLHF.

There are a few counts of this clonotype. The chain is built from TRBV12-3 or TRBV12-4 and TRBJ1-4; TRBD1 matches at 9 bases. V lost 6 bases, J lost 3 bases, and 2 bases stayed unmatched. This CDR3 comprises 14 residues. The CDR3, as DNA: TGTGCCAGCAGCCGGACAGGGGCTAATGAAAAACTGTTTTTT. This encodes CASSRTGANEKLFF.

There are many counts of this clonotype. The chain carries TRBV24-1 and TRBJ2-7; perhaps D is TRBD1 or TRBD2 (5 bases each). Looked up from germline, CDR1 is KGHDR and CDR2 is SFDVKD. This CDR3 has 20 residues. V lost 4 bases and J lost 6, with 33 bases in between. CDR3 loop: CATSETGTQGGSCPPCEQYF. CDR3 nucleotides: TGTGCCACCAGTGAGACCGGGACCCAGGGCGGGTCGTGTCCCCCCTGCGAGCAGTACTTC.

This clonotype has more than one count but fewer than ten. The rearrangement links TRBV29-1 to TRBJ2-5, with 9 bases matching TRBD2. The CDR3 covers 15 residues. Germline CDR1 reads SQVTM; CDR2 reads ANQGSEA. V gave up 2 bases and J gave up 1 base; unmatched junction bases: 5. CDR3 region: CSVEPAGGSQETQYF. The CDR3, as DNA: TGCAGCGTTGAACCAGCGGGAGGCTCCCAAGAGACCCAGTACTTC.

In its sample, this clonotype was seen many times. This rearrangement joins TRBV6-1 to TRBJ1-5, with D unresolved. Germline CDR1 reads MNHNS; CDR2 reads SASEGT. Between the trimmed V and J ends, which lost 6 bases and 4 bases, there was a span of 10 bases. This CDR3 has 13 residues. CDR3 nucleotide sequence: TGTGCCAGCAGAGGCAGAAGGAATCAGCCCCAGCATTTT. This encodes CASRGRRNQPQHF.

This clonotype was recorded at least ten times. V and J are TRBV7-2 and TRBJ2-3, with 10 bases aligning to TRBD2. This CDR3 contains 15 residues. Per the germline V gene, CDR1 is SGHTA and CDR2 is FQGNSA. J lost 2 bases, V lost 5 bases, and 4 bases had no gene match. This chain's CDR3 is CASSQGLANTDTQYF. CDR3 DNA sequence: TGTGCCAGCAGCCAGGGACTAGCGAACACAGATACGCAGTATTTT.

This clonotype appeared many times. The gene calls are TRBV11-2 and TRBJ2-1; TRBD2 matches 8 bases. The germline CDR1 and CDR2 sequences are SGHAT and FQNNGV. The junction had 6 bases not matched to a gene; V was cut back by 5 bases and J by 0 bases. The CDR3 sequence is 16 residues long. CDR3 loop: CASSHTSGSSYNEQFF. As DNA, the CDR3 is TGTGCCAGCAGCCACACTAGCGGAAGCTCCTACAATGAGCAGTTCTTC.

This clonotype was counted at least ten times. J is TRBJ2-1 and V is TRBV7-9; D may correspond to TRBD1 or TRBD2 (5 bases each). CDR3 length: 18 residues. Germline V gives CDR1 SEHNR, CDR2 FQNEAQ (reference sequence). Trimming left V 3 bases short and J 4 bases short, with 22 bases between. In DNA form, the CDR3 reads TGTGCCAGCAGCTTTCTTCGGATCCGGGACGGAGGATACAATGAGCAGTTCTTC. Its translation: CASSFLRIRDGGYNEQFF.

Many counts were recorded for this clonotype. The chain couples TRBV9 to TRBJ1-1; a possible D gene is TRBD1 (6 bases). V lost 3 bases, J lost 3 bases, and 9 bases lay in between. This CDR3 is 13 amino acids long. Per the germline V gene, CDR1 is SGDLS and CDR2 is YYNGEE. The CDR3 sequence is CASSERGHTEAFF. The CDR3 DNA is TGTGCCAGCAGCGAGCGGGGGCACACTGAAGCTTTCTTT.

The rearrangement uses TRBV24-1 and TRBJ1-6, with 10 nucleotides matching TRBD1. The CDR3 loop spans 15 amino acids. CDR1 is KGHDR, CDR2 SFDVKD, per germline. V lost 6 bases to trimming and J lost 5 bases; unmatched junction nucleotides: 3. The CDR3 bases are TGTGCCACCAGTATTGGGACAGGGGATAATTCACCCCTCCACTTT. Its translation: CATSIGTGDNSPLHF.

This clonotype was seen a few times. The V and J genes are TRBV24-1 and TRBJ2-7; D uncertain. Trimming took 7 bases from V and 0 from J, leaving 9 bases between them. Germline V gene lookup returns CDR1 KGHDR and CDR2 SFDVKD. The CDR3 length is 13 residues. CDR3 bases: TGTGCCACCAGAGGAGCAGGCTCCTACGAGCAGTACTTC. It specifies CATRGAGSYEQYF.

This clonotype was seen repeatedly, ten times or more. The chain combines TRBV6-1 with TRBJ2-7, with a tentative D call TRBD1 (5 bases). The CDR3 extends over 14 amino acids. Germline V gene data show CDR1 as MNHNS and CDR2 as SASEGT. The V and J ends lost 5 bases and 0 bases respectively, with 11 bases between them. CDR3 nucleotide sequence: TGTGCCAGCAGTCCAGGGATCATCTCCTACGAGCAGTACTTC. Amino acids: CASSPGIISYEQYF.

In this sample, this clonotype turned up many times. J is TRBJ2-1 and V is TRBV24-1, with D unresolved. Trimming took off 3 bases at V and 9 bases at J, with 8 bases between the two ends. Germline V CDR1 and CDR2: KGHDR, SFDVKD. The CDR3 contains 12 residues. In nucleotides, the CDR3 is TGTGCCACCAGTGATCCGAATACTGAGCAGTTCTTC. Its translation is CATSDPNTEQFF.

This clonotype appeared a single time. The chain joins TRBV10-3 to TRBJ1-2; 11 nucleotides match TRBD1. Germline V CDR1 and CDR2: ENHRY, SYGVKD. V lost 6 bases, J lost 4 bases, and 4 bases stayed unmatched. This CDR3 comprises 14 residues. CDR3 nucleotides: TGTGCCATCAGAGCCGGGACAGGGGGCTATGGCTACACCTTC. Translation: CAIRAGTGGYGYTF.

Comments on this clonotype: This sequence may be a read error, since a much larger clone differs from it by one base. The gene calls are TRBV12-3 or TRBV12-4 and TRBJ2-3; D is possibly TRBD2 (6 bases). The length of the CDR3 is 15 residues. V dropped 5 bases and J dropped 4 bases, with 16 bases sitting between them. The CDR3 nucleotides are TGTGCCAGCAGTCCGCGGGACTTCCAGGCAGATACGCAGTATTTT. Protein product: CASSPRDFQADTQYF.

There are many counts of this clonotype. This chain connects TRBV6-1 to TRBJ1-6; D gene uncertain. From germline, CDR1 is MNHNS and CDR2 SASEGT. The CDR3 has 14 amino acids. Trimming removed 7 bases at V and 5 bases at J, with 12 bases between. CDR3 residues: CASTPLSNNSPLHF. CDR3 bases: TGTGCCAGCACCCCTTTGAGTAATAATTCACCCCTCCACTTT.